Following are 6 T cell receptor beta chains from one sample sequenced in a study of blood T cell repertoires in COVID-19. Clones were sequenced by immunoSEQ multiplex PCR, and TCRdb holds only the in-frame ones, with some missing. The sample lists under 250,000 clones; approximately 85% were seen once. Sequenced input: peripheral blood. The receptors stem from a man aged 50-60 years who had recovered from COVID-19.

The gene calls are TRBV25-1 and TRBJ1-4, with 7 positions matching TRBD1. Looked up from germline, CDR1 is MGHDK and CDR2 is SYGVNS. The junction had 7 bases not matched to a gene; V was cut back by 3 bases and J by 6 bases. The CDR3 loop spans 15 amino acids. For the CDR3, the DNA is TGTGCCAGCAGTGACCCGGCCAGGGGGTATGAAAAACTGTTTTTT. Translated, it gives CASSDPARGYEKLFF.

V and J are TRBV29-1 and TRBJ2-1; a weak D match, TRBD2 (7 bases). Trimming took off 6 bases at V and 3 bases at J, with 24 bases between the two ends. Germline lookup yields CDR1 SQVTM and CDR2 ANQGSEA. The CDR3 has 17 amino acids. The CDR3 nucleotides are TGCAGCGTCGCCTCCCACCCGGGGGGCGGGATCTACAATGAGCAGTTCTTC. It yields the protein CSVASHPGGGIYNEQFF.

The V and J genes are TRBV10-3 and TRBJ2-1; 15 positions match TRBD2. CDR1 and CDR2 from the germline V gene are ENHRY and SYGVKD. CDR3 length: 17 residues. J was trimmed by 7 bases and V by 0 bases; bases with no gene match: 4. The CDR3 sequence is CAISESLGLAGGNEQFF. CDR3 bases: TGTGCCATCAGTGAGTCGCTGGGACTAGCGGGAGGAAATGAGCAGTTCTTC.

The chain recombines TRBV10-3 with TRBJ2-2; no definite D call. V was shortened by 0 bases and J by 2 bases, with 10 bases between the two germline ends. This CDR3 is 16 amino acids long. From germline, CDR1 is ENHRY and CDR2 SYGVKD. The CDR3 DNA is TGTGCCATCAGTGAGTCTGGGTCTAGTAACACCGGGGAGCTGTTTTTT. Encoded protein: CAISESGSSNTGELFF.

V is TRBV30 and J is TRBJ2-2; D perhaps matches TRBD2 (5 bases). Germline-derived CDR1 and CDR2 are GTSNPN and SVGIG (reference sequence). Trimming stripped 2 bases from V and 4 bases from J, with 17 bases between. This CDR3 spans 16 amino acids. The CDR3 spells CAWSPWGSGSTGELFF. As DNA, the CDR3 is TGTGCCTGGAGTCCCTGGGGATCGGGGAGCACCGGGGAGCTGTTTTTT.

The CDR3, as DNA: TGTGCCAGCAGCGTCCGGGACAGAAGTAATTCACCCCTCCACTTT. Protein sequence: CASSVRDRSNSPLHF. The chain joins TRBV5-5 to TRBJ1-6; 7 bases align to TRBD1. The trim removed 4 bases at V and 6 bases at J, leaving 7 bases unmatched. The CDR3 has 15 amino acids. Germline CDR1 SGHKS, CDR2 YYEKEE (reference sequence).